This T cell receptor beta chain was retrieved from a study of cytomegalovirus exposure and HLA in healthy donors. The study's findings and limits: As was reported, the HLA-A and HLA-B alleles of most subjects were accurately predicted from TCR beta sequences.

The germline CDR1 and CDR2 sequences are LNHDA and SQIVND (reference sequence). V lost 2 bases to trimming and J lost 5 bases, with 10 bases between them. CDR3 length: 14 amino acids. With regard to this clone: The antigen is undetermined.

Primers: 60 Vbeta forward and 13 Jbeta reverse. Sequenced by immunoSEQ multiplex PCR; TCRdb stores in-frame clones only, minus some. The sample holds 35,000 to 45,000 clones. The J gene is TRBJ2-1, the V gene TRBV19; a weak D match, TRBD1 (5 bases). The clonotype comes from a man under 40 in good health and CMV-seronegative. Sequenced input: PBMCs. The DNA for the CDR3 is TGTGCCAGTAGTATAACCGCAGGGAACAATGAGCAGTTCTTC. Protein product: CASSITAGNNEQFF.